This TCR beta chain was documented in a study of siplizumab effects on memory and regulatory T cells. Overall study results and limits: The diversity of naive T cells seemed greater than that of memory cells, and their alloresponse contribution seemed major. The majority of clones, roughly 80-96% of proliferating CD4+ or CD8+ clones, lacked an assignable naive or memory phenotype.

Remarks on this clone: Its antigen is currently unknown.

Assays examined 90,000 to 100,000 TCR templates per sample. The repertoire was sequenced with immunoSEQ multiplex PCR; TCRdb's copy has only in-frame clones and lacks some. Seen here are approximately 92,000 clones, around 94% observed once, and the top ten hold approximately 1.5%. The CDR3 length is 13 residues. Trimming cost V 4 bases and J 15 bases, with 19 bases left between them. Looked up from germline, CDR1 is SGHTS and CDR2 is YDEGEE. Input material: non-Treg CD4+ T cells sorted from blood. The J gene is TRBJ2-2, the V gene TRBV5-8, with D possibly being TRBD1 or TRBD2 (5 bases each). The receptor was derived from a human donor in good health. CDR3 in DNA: TGTGCCAGCAGCCCACGACCGGGACCATCGGTGTTTTTT. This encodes CASSPRPGPSVFF.